This T cell receptor (beta chain) originates from a study of Tregs in tolerant kidney transplant recipients. Overall study findings and caveats: Findings come from small patient numbers and require larger validation. Activated donor B cell expansion appeared to reveal the most relevant donor-specific TCRbeta repertoire. Biological reproducibility was not directly addressed in this study.

The data were produced by immunoSEQ multiplex PCR, yet TCRdb's version contains in-frame clones alone and is incomplete. The sample lists around 120,000 clones; roughly nine tenths were seen once. On this clone itself: The antigen is unknown.

Thawed PBMCs were FACS-sorted into unstimulated CD4+CD25+CD127- regulatory T cells, CD4+CD25- non-regulatory cells, CD4 and CD8 cells. V lost 5 bases and J 3 bases, leaving 8 bases between the germline ends. CDR1 and CDR2 (germline): SGHVS, FNYEAQ. This CDR3 contains 13 residues. This chain connects TRBV7-6 to TRBJ1-5; D might be TRBD1 (5 bases). This receptor was identified in a human donor in good health. The sample was CD4+ T cells from blood. CDR3 DNA: TGTGCCAGCAGCCCGGACACCAATCAGCCCCAGCATTTT. This translates into CASSPDTNQPQHF.